The entry below gives a single TCR beta chain sequence along with its context. Its specificity is unknown. Trimming removed 5 bases from V and 3 bases from J; junction bases left unmatched: 3. This CDR3 contains 15 residues. The germline CDR1 and CDR2 sequences are SGHNT and YENEEA. This entry belongs to a study of cytomegalovirus exposure and HLA in healthy donors. Findings and limits, study-wide: Follow-up analysis found HLA locus-dependent TCR association rates, highest for DRB1 and lowest for HLA-C.

The PCR contained 60 Vbeta and 13 Jbeta primers. Assay used: immunoSEQ multiplex PCR; TCRdb lists only in-frame clones, some missing. The top ten hold roughly 12% of the sample, which has 84,000 or so clones, more than 60% seen once. The sequence was obtained from a human donor in good health. This rearrangement joins TRBV11-3 to TRBJ2-2; 10 bases are a match to TRBD1. The sample consisted of PBMCs. The CDR3, as DNA: TGTGCCAGCAGCCCCGGACAGGGGGACACCGGGGAGCTGTTTTTT. Encoded protein: CASSPGQGDTGELFF.